The rows below give T cell receptor beta chains drawn from one sample of a study of blood T cell repertoires in COVID-19. The assay was immunoSEQ multiplex PCR, and TCRdb's table has in-frame clones only and misses some. The repertoire holds about 98,000 clones, with about 90% as singletons. The sequenced sample consisted of peripheral blood. The receptors here all came from a man in his 70s with acute or convalescent COVID-19. The CDR3 runs from the conserved cysteine through the conserved F or W. The order of the fields is CDR3 DNA, CDR3 protein, V gene, D gene, clone size, J gene. D genes are given only for firm matches. Clone sizes are given selectively: once, few, many, or a class where the clone is expanded.

TGTGCCAGCAGCCTCGGGACAGGAACCACAGATACGCAGTATTTT,CASSLGTGTTDTQYF,TRBV4-2,TRBD1,-,TRBJ2-3
TGTGCCTGGAGTGTGGGAGATGAAGCTTTCTTT,CAWSVGDEAFF,TRBV30,-,once,TRBJ1-1
TGTGCCAGCAGCTTAATTAGCGGGGGGGCTACTGAGCAGTTCTTC,CASSLISGGATEQFF,TRBV11-3,TRBD2,once,TRBJ2-1
TGTGCCAGCAGCTACATGGGACTAGCGGGGGATGACTCCTACGAGCAGTACTTC,CASSYMGLAGDDSYEQYF,TRBV28,TRBD2,-,TRBJ2-7
TGTGCCTGGGGGCAGGGCCAAGAGACCCAGTACTTC,CAWGQGQETQYF,TRBV30,-,once,TRBJ2-5
TGTGCCAGCACTAGCTTGCGGGGGCTCACCGGGGAGCTGTTTTTT,CASTSLRGLTGELFF,TRBV2,-,-,TRBJ2-2
TGTGCCAGTAGTCCCGGGACAGGGAACGAGCAGTACTTC,CASSPGTGNEQYF,TRBV19,TRBD1,-,TRBJ2-7
TGTGCCAGCAGTACCTCCGGGACTAGTGCCTACGAGCAGTACTTC,CASSTSGTSAYEQYF,TRBV6-6,TRBD2,-,TRBJ2-7
TGTGCCACCAGGCAGACAGGGTTTAATGAAAAACTGTTTTTT,CATRQTGFNEKLFF,TRBV24-1,TRBD1,-,TRBJ1-4
TGTGCCAGCAGTACGGGACAGCCCCTAGATGGCTACACCTTC,CASSTGQPLDGYTF,TRBV6-6,TRBD1,-,TRBJ1-2
TGTGCCAGCGAGGGAACAGGGGGTGGGAATTCACCCCTCCACTTT,CASEGTGGGNSPLHF,TRBV11-2,TRBD1,few,TRBJ1-6
TGTGCCAGCAGTGAAGTTGTGAACAGGGAGTTAGGAAACACCATATATTTT,CASSEVVNRELGNTIYF,TRBV6-1,-,-,TRBJ1-3
TGTGCCAGCATGTCAGGAGGTCATCAGCCCCAGCATTTT,CASMSGGHQPQHF,TRBV28,-,-,TRBJ1-5
TGTGCCAGCAGCTTAGGCGGATTTACAGGAAACTTCTATGGCTACACCTTC,CASSLGGFTGNFYGYTF,TRBV5-5,-,-,TRBJ1-2
TGTGCCAGCAGCTCTGGGGGGGCGGAGACCCAGTACTTC,CASSSGGAETQYF,TRBV5-5,-,-,TRBJ2-5
TGTGCCAGCAGCTTAAAATTCGCAGGGGCCGGCGGGGAGCTGTTTTTT,CASSLKFAGAGGELFF,TRBV7-6,-,-,TRBJ2-2
TGTGCCAGCAGCCAAGGGACAGTGAACACTGAAGCTTTCTTT,CASSQGTVNTEAFF,TRBV3-1/TRBV3-2,-,-,TRBJ1-1
TGTGCCAGCAGTTTGGCAGGGCGCAATCAGCCCCAGCATTTT,CASSLAGRNQPQHF,TRBV28,-,-,TRBJ1-5
TGTGCTAGTGGCCAGGACAGGGGGTCAACTAATGAAAAACTGTTTTTT,CASGQDRGSTNEKLFF,TRBV12-5,TRBD1,-,TRBJ1-4
TGTGCCAGCACAGGGGAGACCTTCACAGCAATGAACACTGAAGCTTTCTTT,CASTGETFTAMNTEAFF,TRBV2,-,once,TRBJ1-1
TGTGCCATCGGCGGGGACACAGATACGCAGTATTTT,CAIGGDTDTQYF,TRBV10-3,-,-,TRBJ2-3
TGTGCCAGCAGAACAGGGGGCACTGAAGCTTTCTTT,CASRTGGTEAFF,TRBV27,TRBD1,-,TRBJ1-1
TGTGCCAGCAGTCACGGGTACGGACACGACCTTCTTCCCACCTTC,CASSHGYGHDLLPTF,TRBV5-8,-,few,TRBJ1-2
TGTGGCGCCGAGGCCTCGGGCCCCGGGGGAAGATACAATGAGCAGTTCTTC,CGAEASGPGGRYNEQFF,TRBV28,-,-,TRBJ2-1
TGTGCCACCTGTTTCCCGGGACAGATTCGACTGTACTTC,CATCFPGQIRLYF,TRBV28,TRBD1,-,TRBJ2-7
TGTGCCACCAGTGATACAACAGGGATAGGAGAGACCCAGTACTTC,CATSDTTGIGETQYF,TRBV24-1,-,-,TRBJ2-5
TGTGCCAGCAGCCCTGCGGCGTCCTACGAGCAGTACTTC,CASSPAASYEQYF,TRBV5-4,-,-,TRBJ2-7
TGTGCCAGCAGCCTGGGACAGTCCTACAATGAGCAGTTCTTC,CASSLGQSYNEQFF,TRBV7-9,TRBD1,-,TRBJ2-1
TGTGCCAGCAGCTTTGGACAGGGTCGTAATGAAAAACTGTTTTTT,CASSFGQGRNEKLFF,TRBV5-8,TRBD1,-,TRBJ1-4
TGTGCCAGCAGCTTAGGAATCAGAATCACCGGGGAGCTGTTTTTT,CASSLGIRITGELFF,TRBV11-2,-,once,TRBJ2-2
TGTGCCACCGGGAGCGAACAGGGGATCACCGGGGAGCTGTTTTTT,CATGSEQGITGELFF,TRBV24-1,TRBD1,-,TRBJ2-2
TGTGCCAGCAGCGTAGCTGACAGGGCCGGGACCCAGTACTTC,CASSVADRAGTQYF,TRBV9,TRBD1,-,TRBJ2-5
TGTGCCAGCAGCTTTCCCAGCGGCAGCTCTGGAAACACCATATATTTT,CASSFPSGSSGNTIYF,TRBV11-2,-,-,TRBJ1-3